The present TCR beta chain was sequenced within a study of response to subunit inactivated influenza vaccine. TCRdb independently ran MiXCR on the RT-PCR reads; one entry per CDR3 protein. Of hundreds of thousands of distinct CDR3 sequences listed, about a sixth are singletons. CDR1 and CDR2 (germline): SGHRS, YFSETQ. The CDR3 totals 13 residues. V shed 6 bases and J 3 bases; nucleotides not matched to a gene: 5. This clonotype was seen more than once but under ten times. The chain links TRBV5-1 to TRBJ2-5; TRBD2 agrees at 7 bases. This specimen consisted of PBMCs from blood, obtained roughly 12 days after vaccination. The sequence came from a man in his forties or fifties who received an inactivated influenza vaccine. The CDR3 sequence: CASMPSGKETQYF. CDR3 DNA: TGCGCCAGCATGCCTAGCGGAAAAGAGACCCAGTACTTC.